The present TCR beta chain was sequenced within a study of regulatory T cells in long-lasting Graves disease. CDR1 is MDHEN and CDR2 is SYDVKM in the germline V gene. This CDR3 has 16 amino acids. Trimming removed 6 bases from V and 5 bases from J, with 19 bases in between. iRepertoire HTBI primers and Arm-PCR of CDR3 regions built TCR beta libraries. Each CDR3 protein gets one entry after TCRdb re-called the multiplex PCR reads with MiXCR. This table holds about 310,000 distinct CDR3 sequences, roughly a fifth found once. Time point specified: persistent/refractory GD, antithyroid drugs over 5 years with positive TRAb. Generation of the TCR library employed RNA extracted from PBMCs. This clonotype was observed at least ten times.

The starting material was peripheral blood mononuclear cells (PBMCs), obtained when the disease was refractory, from a patient treated with antithyroid drugs. V is TRBV28 and J is TRBJ1-4; TRBD1 is a possible D gene (5 bases). This TCR came from a female donor with Graves disease. The DNA of the CDR3 is TGTGCCAGCAGGACGCACGGGGGGGATTGGAATGAAAAACTGTTTTTT. Its translation: CASRTHGGDWNEKLFF.